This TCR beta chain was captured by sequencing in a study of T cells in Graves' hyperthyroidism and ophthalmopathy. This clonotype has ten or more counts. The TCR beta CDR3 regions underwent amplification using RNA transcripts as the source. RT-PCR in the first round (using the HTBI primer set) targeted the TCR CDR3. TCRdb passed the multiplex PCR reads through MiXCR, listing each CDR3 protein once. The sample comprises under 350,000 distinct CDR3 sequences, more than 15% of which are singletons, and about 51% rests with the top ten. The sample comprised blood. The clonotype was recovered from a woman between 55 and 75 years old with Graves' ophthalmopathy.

CDR3 DNA: TGCAGCGCCGCAGATTCGGACAGGGTGAACTATGGCTACACCTTC. It is translated as CSAADSDRVNYGYTF. The rearrangement uses TRBV29-1 and TRBJ1-2; 8 bases align to TRBD1. This CDR3 has 15 residues. With V trimmed by 7 bases and J by 2 bases, 12 bases remained unmatched. CDR1 and CDR2 (germline): SQVTM, ANQGSEA.